Listed below are T cell receptor beta chains from one sample, sequenced in a study of T cells expressing NK-cell markers. TCRdb reanalyzed the 5' RACE reads, giving one entry per CDR3 protein sequence and no DNA. This listing includes around 140,000 distinct CDR3 sequences. What was sequenced was blood T cells: a sorted CD56 or NKG2C T cell subset, CD4+ or CD8+ T cells, or bulk PBMC T cells (not recorded which). Receptors originate from a young man in good health. The CDR3 runs from the conserved cysteine through the conserved F or W.

V gene: TRBV29-1
J gene: TRBJ2-3
CDR3 protein: CSVEWEGAFTDTQYF

V gene: TRBV20-1
J gene: TRBJ1-1
CDR3 protein: CSGLDRERAEAFF

V gene: TRBV9
J gene: TRBJ2-7
CDR3 protein: CASSVEAGEQYF

V gene: TRBV20-1
J gene: TRBJ1-4
CDR3 protein: CSARDLGVGEKLFF

V gene: TRBV6-2/TRBV6-3
J gene: TRBJ1-2
CDR3 protein: CASSYPTGTGMHVGPADYGYTF

V gene: TRBV15
J gene: TRBJ2-1
CDR3 protein: CATSRGLAGAPEQFF

V gene: TRBV28
J gene: TRBJ1-3
CDR3 protein: CASSLLVFGNTIYF

V gene: TRBV20-1
J gene: TRBJ2-2
CDR3 protein: CSARDPPGQGTANTGELFF

V gene: TRBV11-3
J gene: TRBJ2-3
CDR3 protein: CASSSRGRLTDTQYF

V gene: TRBV20-1
J gene: TRBJ2-3
CDR3 protein: CSARDPVFGSTDTQYF

V gene: TRBV24-1
J gene: TRBJ1-1
CDR3 protein: CATSDVMDREAFF

V gene: TRBV5-5
J gene: TRBJ2-1
CDR3 protein: CASSQGPENNPPEQFF

V gene: TRBV5-4
J gene: TRBJ2-1
CDR3 protein: CASSVRDSRLYLDEQFF

V gene: TRBV5-5
J gene: TRBJ2-7
CDR3 protein: CASSLMQGAPYYEQYF

V gene: TRBV4-1
J gene: TRBJ2-1
CDR3 protein: CASSQGWTGIWDEQFF

V gene: TRBV3-1
J gene: TRBJ1-5
CDR3 protein: CASSQALGGGQPQHF

V gene: TRBV6-1
J gene: TRBJ2-2
CDR3 protein: CATLGRADTGELFF

V gene: TRBV6-2/TRBV6-3
J gene: TRBJ1-5
CDR3 protein: CASRSTGGESGQPQHF

V gene: TRBV7-9
J gene: TRBJ2-3
CDR3 protein: CASRYSGGVMDTQYF

V gene: TRBV28
J gene: TRBJ2-4
CDR3 protein: CASSLLGTSGLKVQYF

V gene: TRBV4-3
J gene: TRBJ2-3
CDR3 protein: CASSQEGRLTDTQYF

V gene: TRBV5-1
J gene: TRBJ2-1
CDR3 protein: CASSDGTSAPAYNEQFF

V gene: TRBV10-3
J gene: TRBJ2-5
CDR3 protein: CAIGHGTSGIQETQYF

V gene: TRBV3-1
J gene: TRBJ2-1
CDR3 protein: CASSRKSLRTSGSRNEQFF

V gene: TRBV7-9
J gene: TRBJ2-5
CDR3 protein: CASSLGHSKETQYF

V gene: TRBV27
J gene: TRBJ2-7
CDR3 protein: CASRTGGVNEQYF

V gene: TRBV16
J gene: TRBJ1-6
CDR3 protein: CASSKGASRSPLHF

V gene: TRBV7-8
J gene: TRBJ2-5
CDR3 protein: CASSTSDAQYF

V gene: TRBV4-2
J gene: TRBJ2-7
CDR3 protein: CASSQLTGFSYEQYF

V gene: TRBV12-3/TRBV12-4
J gene: TRBJ1-1
CDR3 protein: CASSKPSGVETEAFF

V gene: TRBV7-8
J gene: TRBJ2-1
CDR3 protein: CASSLPREGLAGRRGNEQFF

V gene: TRBV14
J gene: TRBJ2-3
CDR3 protein: CASSQVGISLSDTQYF

V gene: TRBV7-8
J gene: TRBJ2-1
CDR3 protein: CASSYVRPVSEQFF

V gene: TRBV15
J gene: TRBJ2-1
CDR3 protein: CATSRETGGGDEQFF

V gene: TRBV4-1
J gene: TRBJ1-5
CDR3 protein: CASSQRPGQVNQPQHF

V gene: TRBV6-2/TRBV6-3
J gene: TRBJ2-1
CDR3 protein: CASSYTGLAGGEGNEQFF

V gene: TRBV20-1
J gene: TRBJ2-3
CDR3 protein: CSVPRTSGRRTDTQYF

V gene: TRBV11-2
J gene: TRBJ2-7
CDR3 protein: CASSLNRFGGADEQYF

V gene: TRBV24-1
J gene: TRBJ2-1
CDR3 protein: CATSDPISGRAINEQFF

V gene: TRBV11-2
J gene: TRBJ2-7
CDR3 protein: CASSLVGHSYEQYF

V gene: TRBV2
J gene: TRBJ2-1
CDR3 protein: CASTGGGRQFF

V gene: TRBV25-1
J gene: TRBJ2-7
CDR3 protein: CASSESGNYEQYF

V gene: TRBV7-6
J gene: TRBJ1-1
CDR3 protein: CASSQGTGNEAFF

V gene: TRBV7-9
J gene: TRBJ2-7
CDR3 protein: CASSSSSDRSYEQYF

V gene: TRBV5-4
J gene: TRBJ2-1
CDR3 protein: CASSELADSYNEQFF

V gene: TRBV24-1
J gene: TRBJ2-6
CDR3 protein: CATSDRIGAGANVLTF

V gene: TRBV6-2/TRBV6-3
J gene: TRBJ2-1
CDR3 protein: CASMRTYRTDRRGEQFF

V gene: TRBV28
J gene: TRBJ2-7
CDR3 protein: CASSLQTTMRAPYEQYF

V gene: TRBV7-2
J gene: TRBJ2-1
CDR3 protein: CASSTGLANEQFF

V gene: TRBV20-1
J gene: TRBJ2-5
CDR3 protein: CSARSDRPKLETQYF

V gene: TRBV29-1
J gene: TRBJ1-4
CDR3 protein: CSAWGETGEKLFF

V gene: TRBV20-1
J gene: TRBJ1-1
CDR3 protein: CSAPKVPTVEAFF

V gene: TRBV29-1
J gene: TRBJ2-1
CDR3 protein: CSVVQRGEQFF